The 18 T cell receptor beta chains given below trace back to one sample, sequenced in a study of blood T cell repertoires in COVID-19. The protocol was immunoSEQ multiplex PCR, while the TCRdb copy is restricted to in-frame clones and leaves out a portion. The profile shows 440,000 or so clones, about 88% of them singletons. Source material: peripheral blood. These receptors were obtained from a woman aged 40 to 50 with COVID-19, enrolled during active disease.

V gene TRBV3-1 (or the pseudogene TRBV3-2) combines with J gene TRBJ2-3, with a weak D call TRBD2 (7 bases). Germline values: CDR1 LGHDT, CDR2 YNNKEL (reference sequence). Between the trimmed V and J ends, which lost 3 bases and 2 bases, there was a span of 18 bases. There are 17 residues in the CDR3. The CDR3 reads CASSQPMLGGATDTQYF. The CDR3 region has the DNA TGTGCCAGCAGCCAGCCCATGTTGGGGGGGGCCACAGATACGCAGTATTTT.

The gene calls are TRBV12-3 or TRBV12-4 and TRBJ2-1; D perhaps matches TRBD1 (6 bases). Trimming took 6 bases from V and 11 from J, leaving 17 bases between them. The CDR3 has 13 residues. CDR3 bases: TGTGCCAGCAGGCTACCTACAGGGAGACAGCAGTTCTTC. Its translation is CASRLPTGRQQFF.

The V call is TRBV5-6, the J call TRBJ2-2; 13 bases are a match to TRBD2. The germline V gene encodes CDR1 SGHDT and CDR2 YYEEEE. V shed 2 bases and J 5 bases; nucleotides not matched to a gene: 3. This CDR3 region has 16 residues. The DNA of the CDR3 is TGTGCCAGCAGCTTAACTAGCGGGGGGGCAACCGGGGAGCTGTTTTTT. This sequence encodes CASSLTSGGATGELFF. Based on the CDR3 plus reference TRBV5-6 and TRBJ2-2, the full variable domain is DAGVTQSPTHLIKTRGQQVTLRCSPKSGHDTVSWYQQALGQGPQFIFQYYEEEERQRGNFPDRFSGHQFPNYSSELNVNALLLGDSALYLCASSLTSGGATGELFFGEGSRLTVL.

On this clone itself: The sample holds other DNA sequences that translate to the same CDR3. DNA of the CDR3: TGTGCCAGCAGCGTCTCCGGGACAGCAACCTACGAGCAGTACTTC. Encoded protein: CASSVSGTATYEQYF. The rearrangement joins TRBV9 to TRBJ2-7; 7 nucleotides align to TRBD1. CDR3 length: 15 residues. J gave up 2 bases and V 2 bases, and 7 bases lay outside the gene matches. Germline V gene sequence: CDR1 SGDLS, CDR2 YYNGEE.

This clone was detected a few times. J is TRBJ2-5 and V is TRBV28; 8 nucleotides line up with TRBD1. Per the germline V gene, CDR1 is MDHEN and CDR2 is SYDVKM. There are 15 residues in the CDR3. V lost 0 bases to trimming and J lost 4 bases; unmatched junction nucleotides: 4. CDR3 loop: CASSLWTGARETQYF. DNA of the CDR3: TGTGCCAGCAGTTTATGGACAGGGGCGAGAGAGACCCAGTACTTC.

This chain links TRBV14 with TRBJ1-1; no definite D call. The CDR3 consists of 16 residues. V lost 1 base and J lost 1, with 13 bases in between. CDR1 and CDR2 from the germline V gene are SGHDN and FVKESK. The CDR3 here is CASSQVQPAGNTEAFF. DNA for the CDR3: TGTGCCAGCAGCCAAGTTCAGCCCGCGGGGAACACTGAAGCTTTCTTT.

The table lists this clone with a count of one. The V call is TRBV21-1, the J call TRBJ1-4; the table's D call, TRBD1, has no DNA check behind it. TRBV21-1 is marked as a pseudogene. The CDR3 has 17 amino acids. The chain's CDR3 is CASRGPGTGHSNEKLFF. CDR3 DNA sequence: TGTGCCAGCAGAGGTCCCGGGACAGGGCATAGTAATGAAAAACTGTTTTTT.

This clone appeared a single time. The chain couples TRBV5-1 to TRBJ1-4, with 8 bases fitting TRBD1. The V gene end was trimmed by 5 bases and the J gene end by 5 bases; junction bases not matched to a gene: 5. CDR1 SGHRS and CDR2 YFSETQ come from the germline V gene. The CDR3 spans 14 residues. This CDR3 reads CASRPQGVNEKLFF. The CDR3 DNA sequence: TGCGCCAGCAGACCACAGGGGGTGAATGAAAAACTGTTTTTT.

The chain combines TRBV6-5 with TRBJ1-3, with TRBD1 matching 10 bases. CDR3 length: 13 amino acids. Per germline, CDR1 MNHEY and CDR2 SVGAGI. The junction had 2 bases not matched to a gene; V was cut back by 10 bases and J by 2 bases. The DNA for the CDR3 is TGTGCCACCGGGACAGGGGCTGGAAACACCATATATTTT. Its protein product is CATGTGAGNTIYF.

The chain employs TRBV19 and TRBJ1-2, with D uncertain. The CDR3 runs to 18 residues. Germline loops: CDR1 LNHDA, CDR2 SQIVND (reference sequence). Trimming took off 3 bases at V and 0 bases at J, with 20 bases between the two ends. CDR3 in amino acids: CASSIRSSGLLANYGYTF. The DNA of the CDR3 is TGTGCCAGTAGTATTCGGAGCTCCGGACTTTTAGCTAACTATGGCTACACCTTC.

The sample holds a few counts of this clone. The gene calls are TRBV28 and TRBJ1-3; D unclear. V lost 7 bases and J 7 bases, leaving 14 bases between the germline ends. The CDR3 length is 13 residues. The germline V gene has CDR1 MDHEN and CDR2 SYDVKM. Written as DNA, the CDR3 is TGTGCCAGCAACACAAACTATGGTAACACCATATATTTT. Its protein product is CASNTNYGNTIYF.

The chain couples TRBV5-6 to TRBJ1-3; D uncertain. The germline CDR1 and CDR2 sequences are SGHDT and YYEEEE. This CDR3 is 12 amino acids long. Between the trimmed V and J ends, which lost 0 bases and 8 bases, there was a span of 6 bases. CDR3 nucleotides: TGTGCCAGCAGCTTGGTACACGACACCATATATTTT. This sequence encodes CASSLVHDTIYF.

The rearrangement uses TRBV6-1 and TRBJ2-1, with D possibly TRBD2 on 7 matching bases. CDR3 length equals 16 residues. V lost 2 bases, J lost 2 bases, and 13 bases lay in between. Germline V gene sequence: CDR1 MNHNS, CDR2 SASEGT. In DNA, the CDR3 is TGTGCCAGCAGTGAATGGTGGGGGGGCCCCTACAATGAGCAGTTCTTC. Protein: CASSEWWGGPYNEQFF.

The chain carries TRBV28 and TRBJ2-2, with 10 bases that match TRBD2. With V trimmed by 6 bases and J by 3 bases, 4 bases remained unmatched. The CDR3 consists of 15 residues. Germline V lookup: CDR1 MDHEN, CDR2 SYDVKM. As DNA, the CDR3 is TGTGCCAGCAGCACTAGCGGGGCCCACACCGGGGAGCTGTTTTTT. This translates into CASSTSGAHTGELFF. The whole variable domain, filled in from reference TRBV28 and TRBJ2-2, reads DVKVTQSSRYLVKRTGEKVFLECVQDMDHENMFWYRQDPGLGLRLIYFSYDVKMKEKGDIPEGYSVSREKKERFSLILESASTNQTSMYLCASSTSGAHTGELFFGEGSRLTVL.

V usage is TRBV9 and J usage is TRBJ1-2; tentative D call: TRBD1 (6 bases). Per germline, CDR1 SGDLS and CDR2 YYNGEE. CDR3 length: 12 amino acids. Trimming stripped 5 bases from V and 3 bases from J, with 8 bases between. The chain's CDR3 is CASSQGHYGYTF. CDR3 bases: TGTGCCAGCAGTCAGGGGCACTATGGCTACACCTTC.

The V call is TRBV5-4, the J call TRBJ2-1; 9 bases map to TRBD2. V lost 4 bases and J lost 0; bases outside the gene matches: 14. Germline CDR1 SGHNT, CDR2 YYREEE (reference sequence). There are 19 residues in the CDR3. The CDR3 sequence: CASSGGGDLREGSYNEQFF. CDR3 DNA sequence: TGTGCCAGCAGCGGGGGGGGTGATCTGCGGGAGGGCTCCTACAATGAGCAGTTCTTC. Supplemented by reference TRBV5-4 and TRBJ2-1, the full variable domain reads ETGVTQSPTHLIKTRGQQVTLRCSSQSGHNTVSWYQQALGQGPQFIFQYYREEENGRGNFPPRFSGLQFPNYSSELNVNALELDDSALYLCASSGGGDLREGSYNEQFFGPGTRLTVL.

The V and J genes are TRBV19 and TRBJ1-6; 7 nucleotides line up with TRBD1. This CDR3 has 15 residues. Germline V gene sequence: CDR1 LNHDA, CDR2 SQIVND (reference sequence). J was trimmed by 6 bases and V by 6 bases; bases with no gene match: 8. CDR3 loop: CASSVGQQSNSPLHF. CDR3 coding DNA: TGTGCCAGTAGCGTGGGACAGCAATCTAATTCACCCCTCCACTTT. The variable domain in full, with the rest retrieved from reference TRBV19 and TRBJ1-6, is DGGITQSPKYLFRKEGQNVTLSCEQNLNHDAMYWYRQDPGQGLRLIYYSQIVNDFQKGDIAEGYSVSREKKESFPLTVTSAQKNPTAFYLCASSVGQQSNSPLHFGNGTRLTVT.

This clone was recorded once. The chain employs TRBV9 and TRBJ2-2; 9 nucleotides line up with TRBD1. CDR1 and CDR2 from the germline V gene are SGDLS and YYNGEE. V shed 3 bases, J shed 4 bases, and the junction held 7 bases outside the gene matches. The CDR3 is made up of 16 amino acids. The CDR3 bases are TGTGCCAGCAGCGGCCTACAGGGGGCGATCACCGGGGAGCTGTTTTTT. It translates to CASSGLQGAITGELFF.